A selection of T cell receptor beta chains follows, all from one sample in a study of monozygotic twins with inflammatory bowel disease. For each CDR3 protein, TCRdb gives one entry from its re-call of the 5' RACE reads, without DNA. The listing contains roughly 140,000 distinct CDR3 sequences. Sequencing was performed on blood. The receptors here all came from a human donor with ulcerative colitis or Crohn's disease, or a healthy co-twin of an affected twin (not recorded which). The CDR3 runs from the conserved cysteine through the conserved F or W.

J | V | length | CDR3
TRBJ2-1 | TRBV27 | 15 | CASNKNRAGYNEQFF
TRBJ1-1 | TRBV6-4 | 13 | CASSVLMNTEAFF
TRBJ1-1 | TRBV28 | 18 | CASSPRGRELIMNTEAFF
TRBJ2-5 | TRBV4-1 | 16 | CASSPELGQGRETQYF
TRBJ1-6 | TRBV5-1 | 16 | CASSLRTAGVGSPLHF
TRBJ2-2 | TRBV20-1 | 14 | CSAGAGEGWGELFF
TRBJ1-2 | TRBV28 | 15 | CASSLQGFDLTGYTF
TRBJ2-7 | TRBV19 | 15 | CASSPIEGLLYEQYF
TRBJ2-7 | TRBV4-1 | 15 | CASSQGQGGTYEQYF
TRBJ2-7 | TRBV5-1 | 14 | CASSTPGQHYEQYF
TRBJ2-5 | TRBV4-3 | 15 | CASSLGTSGRETQYF
TRBJ1-1 | TRBV4-2 | 19 | CASSQDRLRQGGGSTEAFF
TRBJ1-5 | TRBV27 | 15 | CASSWAGGTNQPQHF
TRBJ2-7 | TRBV20-1 | 15 | CSAGLAGASSYEQYF
TRBJ2-1 | TRBV5-1 | 14 | CASLTDRPPDEQFF
TRBJ2-3 | TRBV7-2 | 14 | CASSLAGPADTQYF
TRBJ1-2 | TRBV7-9 | 16 | CASSPPGTELSRGYTF
TRBJ1-2 | TRBV7-2 | 12 | CASSLAGSGDTF
TRBJ1-1 | TRBV20-1 | 12 | CSAIADRGEAFF
TRBJ2-3 | TRBV12-3/TRBV12-4 | 14 | CASSPGQLKDTQYF
TRBJ2-5 | TRBV6-6 | 13 | CASIPSGQETQYF
TRBJ1-6 | TRBV7-2 | 13 | CASSTERNSPLHF
TRBJ1-5 | TRBV7-2 | 17 | CASSLRGRAYSNQPQHF
TRBJ2-1 | TRBV12-3/TRBV12-4 | 15 | CASTHTPRSYNEQFF
TRBJ1-5 | TRBV12-3/TRBV12-4 | 14 | CATLFGRRNQPQHF
TRBJ1-3 | TRBV4-3 | 17 | CASSQSDTRVSGNTIYF
TRBJ2-4 | TRBV29-1 | 15 | CSAGDRELAKNIQYF
TRBJ1-2 | TRBV18 | 16 | CASSPLTLRGEYGYTF
TRBJ2-7 | TRBV20-1 | 14 | CSARVAGASYEQYF
TRBJ2-1 | TRBV7-8 | 16 | CASSPIRWGSYNEQFF
TRBJ1-4 | TRBV28 | 17 | CASSSSDRGRTNEKLFF
TRBJ2-6 | TRBV6-5 | 16 | CASSYSSAGAANVLTF
TRBJ1-6 | TRBV4-1 | 17 | CASSTDKFGTLDSPLHF
TRBJ2-7 | TRBV29-1 | 12 | CSVEQGAYEQYF
TRBJ2-1 | TRBV5-1 | 15 | CASSSGTGATNEQFF
TRBJ2-1 | TRBV4-1 | 17 | CASSQAYLAGAYNEQFF
TRBJ2-4 | TRBV6-1 | 18 | CASNPGQGLIGAKNIQYF
TRBJ2-1 | TRBV6-4 | 13 | CASSDVASGEQFF